Following are 6 T cell receptor beta chains from one sample sequenced in a study of blood T cell repertoires in COVID-19. Data came from immunoSEQ multiplex PCR; TCRdb stores just in-frame clones and leaves some out. The table records about 250,000 clones, roughly four fifths of them present only once. Sequencing was carried out using PBMCs or T cells enriched from blood (not recorded which). The source is a middle-aged woman who had been exposed to COVID-19.

The chain employs TRBV2 and TRBJ1-1; D is undetermined. The CDR3 consists of 14 residues. V lost 6 bases to trimming and J lost 6 bases, with 17 bases between them. Germline CDR1 and CDR2: SNHLY and FYNNEI. The CDR3 DNA reads as TGTGCCAGCAGGTTAGCCCCCGACGGTTCTGAAGCTTTCTTT. Its protein is CASRLAPDGSEAFF.

The chain has TRBV28 and TRBJ1-2; the D is unclear. V was shortened by 2 bases and J by 1 base, with 17 bases between the two germline ends. CDR1 and CDR2 from the germline V gene are MDHEN and SYDVKM. The CDR3 has 17 amino acids. CDR3: CASSLPQTDPLNYGYTF. The CDR3 DNA reads TGTGCCAGCAGTTTACCTCAGACTGATCCTCTTAACTATGGCTACACCTTC.

This rearrangement joins TRBV5-5 to TRBJ1-2; D might be TRBD1 (5 bases). Trimming removed 2 bases from V and 5 bases from J, with 16 bases in between. The CDR3 runs 15 residues. CDR1 is SGHKS, CDR2 YYEKEE, per germline (reference sequence). The CDR3 here is CASSFKAGEGYGYTF. CDR3 DNA: TGTGCCAGCAGCTTTAAGGCGGGGGAAGGTTATGGCTACACCTTC.

The V gene is TRBV6-5, the J gene TRBJ1-6, with 10 bases matching TRBD1. The CDR3 loop spans 15 amino acids. J gave up 10 bases and V 5 bases, and 8 bases lay outside the gene matches. In germline, CDR1 is MNHEY, CDR2 SVGAGI. The CDR3, as DNA: TGTGCCAGCAGTCCTCTGACAGGGGGCGGATCACCCCTCCACTTT. The encoded protein is CASSPLTGGGSPLHF.

In this sample, this clone turned up a few times. The rearrangement joins TRBV2 to TRBJ1-2; TRBD1 agrees at 8 bases. The CDR3 contains 17 residues. The ends lost 4 bases at V and 5 bases at J; junction bases unmatched: 15. Germline assignment: CDR1 SNHLY and CDR2 FYNNEI. The CDR3 nucleotides are TGTGCCAGCAGTGTCGGTTCAGGGGGCCGGGGAGGATATGGCTACACCTTC. Amino acid sequence: CASSVGSGGRGGYGYTF.

This clone was observed once. This rearrangement joins TRBV3-1 (or the pseudogene TRBV3-2) to TRBJ2-6, with D tentatively TRBD1 (6 bases). The CDR3 sequence is 14 residues long. Germline V gene lookup returns CDR1 LGHDT and CDR2 YNNKEL (reference sequence). V shed 10 bases and J shed 12 bases, with 22 bases lying between them. CDR3 sequence: CATNRGDTKGVLTF. The DNA for the CDR3 is TGTGCCACCAACCGAGGGGACACTAAAGGCGTCCTGACTTTC.